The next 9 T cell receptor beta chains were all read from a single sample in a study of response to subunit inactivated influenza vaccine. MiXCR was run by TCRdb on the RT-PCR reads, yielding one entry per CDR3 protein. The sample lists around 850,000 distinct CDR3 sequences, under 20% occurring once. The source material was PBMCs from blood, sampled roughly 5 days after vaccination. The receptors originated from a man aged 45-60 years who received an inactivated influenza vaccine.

The CDR3 loop is CASSLRGRGFNMPDTQYF. The CDR3 region has the DNA TGTGCCAGCAGCTTAAGGGGGAGGGGTTTCAACATGCCAGATACGCAGTATTTT. The J gene is TRBJ2-3, the V gene TRBV11-2; D possibly corresponds to TRBD2 (7 bases). The germline V and J ends were trimmed by 2 bases and 4 bases, with 22 bases remaining between them. There are 18 residues in the CDR3. The V gene's germline CDR1 is SGHAT and CDR2 FQNNGV.

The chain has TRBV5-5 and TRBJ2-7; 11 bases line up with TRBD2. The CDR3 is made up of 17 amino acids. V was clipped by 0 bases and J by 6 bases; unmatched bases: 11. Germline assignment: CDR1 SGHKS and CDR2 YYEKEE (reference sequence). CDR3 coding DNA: TGTGCCAGCAGCTTGGGACTAGCGGGACCTGGAATTTTCGAGCAGTACTTC. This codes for CASSLGLAGPGIFEQYF.

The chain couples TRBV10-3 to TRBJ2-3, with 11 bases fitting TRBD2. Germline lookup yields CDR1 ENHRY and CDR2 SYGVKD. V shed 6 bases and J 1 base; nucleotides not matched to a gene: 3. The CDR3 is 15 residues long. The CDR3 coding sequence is TGTGCCATCAGGCCGGGACTAGCGGGCACAGATACGCAGTATTTT. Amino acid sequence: CAIRPGLAGTDTQYF.

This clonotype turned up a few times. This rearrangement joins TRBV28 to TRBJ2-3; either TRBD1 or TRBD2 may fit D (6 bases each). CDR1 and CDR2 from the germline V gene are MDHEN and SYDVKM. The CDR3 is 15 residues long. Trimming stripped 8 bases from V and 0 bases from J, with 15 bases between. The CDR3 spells CASGEGGRSTDTQYF. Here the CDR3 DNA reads TGTGCCAGCGGCGAGGGGGGCCGAAGCACAGATACGCAGTATTTT.

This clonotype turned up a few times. The chain's CDR3 is CSAPRTSGSGEQFF. CDR3 coding DNA: TGCAGTGCTCCCCGGACTAGCGGGAGTGGTGAGCAGTTCTTC. The rearrangement links TRBV20-1 to TRBJ2-1, with TRBD2 matching over 13 bases. Trimming cost V 5 bases and J 9 bases; bases outside gene matches: 7. CDR3 length: 14 residues. Germline loops: CDR1 DFQATT, CDR2 SNEGSKA (reference sequence).

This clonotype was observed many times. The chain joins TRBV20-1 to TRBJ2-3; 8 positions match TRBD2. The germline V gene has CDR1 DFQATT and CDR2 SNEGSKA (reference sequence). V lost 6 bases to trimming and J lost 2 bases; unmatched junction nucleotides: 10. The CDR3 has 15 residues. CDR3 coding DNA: TGCAGTGCCGAGCCTAGCGGGCACTACACAGATACGCAGTATTTT. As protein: CSAEPSGHYTDTQYF.

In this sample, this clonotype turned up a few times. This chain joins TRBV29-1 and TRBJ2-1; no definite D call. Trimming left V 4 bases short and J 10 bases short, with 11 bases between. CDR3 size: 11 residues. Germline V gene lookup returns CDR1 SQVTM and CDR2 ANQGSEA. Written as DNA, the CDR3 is TGCAGCGTTGTCCCTGGACCCGAGCAGTTCTTC. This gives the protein CSVVPGPEQFF.

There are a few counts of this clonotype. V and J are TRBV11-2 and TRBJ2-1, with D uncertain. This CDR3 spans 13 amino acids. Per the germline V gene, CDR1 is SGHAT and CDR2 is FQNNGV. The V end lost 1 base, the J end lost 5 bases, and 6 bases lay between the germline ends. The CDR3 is CASSLVVHNEQFF. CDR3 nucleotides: TGTGCCAGCAGCTTAGTGGTTCACAATGAGCAGTTCTTC.

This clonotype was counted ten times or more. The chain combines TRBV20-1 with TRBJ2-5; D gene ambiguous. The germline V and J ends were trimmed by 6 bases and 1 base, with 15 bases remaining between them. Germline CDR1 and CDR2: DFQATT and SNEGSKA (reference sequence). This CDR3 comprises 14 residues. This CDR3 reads CSASRGRLQETQYF. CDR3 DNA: TGCAGTGCGTCCCGAGGACGACTCCAAGAGACCCAGTACTTC.